This passage covers 12 T cell receptor beta chains from one sample sequenced in a study of blood T cell repertoires in COVID-19. Sequenced by immunoSEQ multiplex PCR; TCRdb stores in-frame clones only, minus some. The sample includes under 250,000 clones, 80% of them seen just once. The sequenced material came from peripheral blood. The receptors were sampled from a human donor in a cohort sampled during active COVID-19.

This chain uses TRBV6-1 with TRBJ1-4; 7 nucleotides agree with TRBD1. The CDR3 has 16 amino acids. Germline V lookup: CDR1 MNHNS, CDR2 SASEGT. The junction had 5 bases not matched to a gene; V was cut back by 4 bases and J by 0 bases. The DNA of the CDR3 is TGTGCCAGCAGTGGGCCGGGACAGCCAACTAATGAAAAACTGTTTTTT. The encoded protein is CASSGPGQPTNEKLFF.

This rearrangement joins TRBV11-2 to TRBJ1-4, with no clear D. Germline CDR1 is SGHAT and CDR2 is FQNNGV. The CDR3 totals 13 residues. Trimming removed 1 base from V and 4 bases from J, with 4 bases in between. CDR3 nucleotide sequence: TGTGCCAGCAGCTTAGGAGTTAATGAAAAACTGTTTTTT. It translates to CASSLGVNEKLFF.

The V call is TRBV19, the J call TRBJ2-3; TRBD2 is a possible D gene (5 bases). Germline-derived CDR1 and CDR2 are LNHDA and SQIVND (reference sequence). The ends were cut back, 3 bases at V and 2 bases at J, with 12 bases in the middle. The CDR3 totals 15 residues. CDR3 residues: CASSMLAPNTDTQYF. The CDR3 coding sequence is TGTGCCAGTAGTATGTTAGCGCCGAACACAGATACGCAGTATTTT.

This chain links TRBV5-1 with TRBJ1-2; D is perhaps TRBD1 (5 bases). The CDR3 length is 14 residues. Germline lookup yields CDR1 SGHRS and CDR2 YFSETQ. V lost 8 bases to trimming and J lost 3 bases, with 17 bases between them. In DNA, the CDR3 is TGCGCCAGGGAATTGGGGCAAAGAGACTATGGCTACACCTTC. It encodes CARELGQRDYGYTF.

V gene TRBV2 combines with J gene TRBJ2-7; D possibly corresponds to TRBD2 (6 bases). Germline V gives CDR1 SNHLY, CDR2 FYNNEI. The CDR3 has 12 amino acids. V lost 7 bases and J 1 base, leaving 8 bases between the germline ends. The CDR3 here is CASKEGSYEQYF. Written as DNA, the CDR3 is TGTGCCAGCAAGGAGGGGTCCTACGAGCAGTACTTC.

The rearrangement uses TRBV4-2 and TRBJ2-3; 11 bases match TRBD2. Germline lookup yields CDR1 LGHNA and CDR2 YNFKEQ. This CDR3 is 16 amino acids long. V dropped 1 base and J dropped 7; count of bases not matched to a gene: 7. The CDR3 DNA follows: TGTGCCAGCAGCCAAGGGGTAGCGGGGGGGCCGAATACGCAGTATTTT. This encodes CASSQGVAGGPNTQYF.

The chain carries TRBV5-1 and TRBJ2-7, with D perhaps TRBD1 (5 bases). Trimming removed 4 bases at V and 3 bases at J, with 17 bases between. The CDR3 is 15 residues long. Germline V gene data show CDR1 as SGHRS and CDR2 as YFSETQ. The CDR3 DNA reads as TGCGCCAGCAGCCCTGGGTTGGGGCCCTTCTACGAGCAGTACTTC. The encoded protein is CASSPGLGPFYEQYF.

J is TRBJ1-6 and V is TRBV5-1; D unresolved. The germline CDR1 and CDR2 sequences are SGHRS and YFSETQ. The CDR3 sequence is 15 residues long. Trimming shortened V by 0 bases and J by 0 bases, and 4 bases separated the two germline ends. As DNA, the CDR3 is TGCGCCAGCAGCTTGGCTAGCTCCTATAATTCACCCCTCCACTTT. It is translated as CASSLASSYNSPLHF.

This chain joins TRBV9 and TRBJ1-5, with 8 bases identical to TRBD1. Unmatched junction bases numbered 1, after V lost 0 bases and J lost 5 bases. The CDR3 loop spans 14 amino acids. CDR1 SGDLS and CDR2 YYNGEE come from the germline V gene. The CDR3 region is CASSVGTGYQPQHF. The CDR3 DNA reads TGTGCCAGCAGCGTAGGGACAGGGTATCAGCCCCAGCATTTT.

The rearrangement joins TRBV6-5 to TRBJ2-7; weak D call: TRBD1 (6 bases). The germline V gene has CDR1 MNHEY and CDR2 SVGAGI. The ends were cut back, 4 bases at V and 5 bases at J, with 18 bases in the middle. The CDR3 is 15 residues long. The CDR3 protein is CASSLQGTLRNEQYF. The CDR3, as DNA: TGTGCCAGCAGTTTACAGGGAACCCTTCGGAACGAGCAGTACTTC.

This chain uses TRBV19 with TRBJ1-2; 7 bases agree with TRBD1. V shed 10 bases, J shed 8 bases, and the junction held 10 bases outside the gene matches. Per germline, CDR1 LNHDA and CDR2 SQIVND (reference sequence). The CDR3 is made up of 12 amino acids. CDR3 amino acids: CATSNRGGGYTF. The CDR3, as DNA: TGTGCCACCTCGAACAGGGGCGGCGGCTACACCTTC.

This chain links TRBV6-5 with TRBJ2-1; 13 nucleotides match TRBD2. CDR1 is MNHEY, CDR2 SVGAGI, per germline. CDR3 length: 15 residues. The J segment lost 6 bases and the V segment lost 6 bases, leaving 5 bases of the junction unmatched. CDR3 sequence (DNA): TGTGCCAGCAGAGCACTAGCGGGGGGGCCCAATGAGCAGTTCTTC. Protein product: CASRALAGGPNEQFF.